One sample yielded the 8 T cell receptor beta chains listed below, sequenced in a study of cytomegalovirus exposure and HLA in healthy donors. Vbeta (60) and Jbeta (13) primers were used in the PCR. Repertoires were generated with immunoSEQ multiplex PCR, while TCRdb's copy carries only in-frame clones and drops some. The table shows around 150,000 clones, with approximately 67% occurring only once. The sample taken for sequencing was PBMCs. The receptors shown here come from a woman between 18 and 29 years old in good health and CMV-seropositive.

V is TRBV30 and J is TRBJ1-1; D is unclear. The germline V gene encodes CDR1 GTSNPN and CDR2 SVGIG (reference sequence). Trimming took 3 bases from V and 1 from J, leaving 15 bases between them. CDR3 length equals 15 residues. The CDR3 loop is CAWSGHAGPNTEAFF. CDR3 nucleotides: TGTGCCTGGAGCGGTCACGCGGGCCCGAACACTGAAGCTTTCTTT.

The V gene is TRBV6-5, the J gene TRBJ1-5; the match to TRBD1 covers 9 bases. CDR3 length equals 15 residues. V was clipped by 5 bases and J by 7 bases; unmatched bases: 9. Germline V lookup: CDR1 MNHEY, CDR2 SVGAGI. CDR3 DNA: TGTGCCAGCAGTCCATTCGGGACAGGGAACCAGCCCCAGCATTTT. This translates into CASSPFGTGNQPQHF.

J is TRBJ2-3 and V is TRBV5-4; 8 bases line up with TRBD2. Germline CDR1 is SGHNT and CDR2 is YYREEE (reference sequence). Germline trimming cut 3 bases from V and 0 bases from J; bases unmatched to any gene: 6. The CDR3 totals 16 residues. The CDR3 DNA sequence: TGTGCCAGCAGCTCGGGAGGGGGATCTAGCACAGATACGCAGTATTTT. It specifies CASSSGGGSSTDTQYF.

The chain uses TRBV5-1 and TRBJ2-1; a possible D gene is TRBD1 (6 bases). V lost 2 bases and J lost 6, with 15 bases in between. In germline, CDR1 is SGHRS, CDR2 YFSETQ. The CDR3 consists of 15 residues. CDR3 DNA sequence: TGCGCCAGCAGCTTACAGGGATGGGACGGCAATGAGCAGTTCTTC. This encodes CASSLQGWDGNEQFF.

The chain is built from TRBV28 and TRBJ1-2; TRBD1 is a possible D gene (6 bases). CDR3 length: 14 residues. CDR1 is MDHEN and CDR2 is SYDVKM in the germline V gene. Trimming took off 5 bases at V and 4 bases at J, with 14 bases between the two ends. The CDR3, as DNA: TGTGCCAGCAGTCCCCACCAGGGGACCTATGGCTACACCTTC. As protein: CASSPHQGTYGYTF.

The chain recombines TRBV18 with TRBJ2-3, with unresolved D. The ends were cut back, 4 bases at V and 0 bases at J, with 5 bases in the middle. Germline-derived CDR1 and CDR2 are KGHSH and LQKENI. The CDR3 is 13 residues long. The CDR3 coding sequence is TGTGCCAGCTCACGGAGTAGCACAGATACGCAGTATTTT. This codes for CASSRSSTDTQYF.

The chain is built from TRBV7-9 and TRBJ1-4, with a tentative D call TRBD1 (5 bases). The germline gives CDR1 SEHNR, CDR2 FQNEAQ (reference sequence). V was trimmed by 3 bases and J by 2 bases, leaving 13 bases between them. There are 16 residues in the CDR3. The CDR3 sequence is CASSFVGGSTNEKLFF. In DNA form, the CDR3 reads TGTGCCAGCAGCTTCGTGGGGGGATCGACTAATGAAAAACTGTTTTTT.

The CDR3: CASRSLGLLDTQYF. CDR3 DNA: TGTGCCAGCAGGTCCTTAGGACTGCTAGATACGCAGTATTTT. The chain has TRBV27 and TRBJ2-3; TRBD2 might be the D (5 bases). From germline, CDR1 is MNHEY and CDR2 SMNVEV (reference sequence). The V gene lost 6 bases and the J gene lost 5 bases, with 15 bases spanning the gap. This CDR3 is built from 14 residues.